This T cell receptor beta chain emerged from a study of shared clonotypes between healthy human individuals. Regarding this clone: Its antigen is as yet unknown.

This CDR3 is built from 16 residues. The germline V gene has CDR1 SEHNR and CDR2 FQNEAQ (reference sequence). V was clipped by 6 bases and J by 2 bases; unmatched bases: 9. Study-wide points: Naive CD4 clonotypes were shared across a handful of donors at 4% to 5%.

The repertoire was sequenced with immunoSEQ multiplex PCR; TCRdb's copy has only in-frame clones and lacks some. The sample includes 2.3 million or so clones, approximately 95% seen only once; the top ten take 0.39%. The sequencing input was naive CD4+ T cells from PBMCs. Regarding subset: CD45RA+ positively selected. The receptor was isolated from a man aged 18 to 30 in good health. Some clones in this sample may be carry-over from other donors' samples. The chain is built from TRBV7-9 and TRBJ1-5; 8 nucleotides line up with TRBD1. The CDR3 here is CASSRKTGDGNQPQHF. DNA for the CDR3: TGTGCCAGCAGTCGGAAGACAGGGGATGGCAATCAGCCCCAGCATTTT.